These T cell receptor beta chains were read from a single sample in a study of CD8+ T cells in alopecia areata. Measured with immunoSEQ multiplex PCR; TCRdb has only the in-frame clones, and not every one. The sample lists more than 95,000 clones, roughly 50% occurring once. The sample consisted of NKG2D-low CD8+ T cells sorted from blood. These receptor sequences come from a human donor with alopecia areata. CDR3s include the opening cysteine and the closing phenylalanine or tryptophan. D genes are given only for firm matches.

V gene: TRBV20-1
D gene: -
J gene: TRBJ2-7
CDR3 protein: CSASYEQYF

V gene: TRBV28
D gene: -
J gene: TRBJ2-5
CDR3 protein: CASSVAGQETQYF

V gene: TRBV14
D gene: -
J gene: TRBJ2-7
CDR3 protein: CASSQGAGASYEQYF

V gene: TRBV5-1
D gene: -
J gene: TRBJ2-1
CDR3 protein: CASSLEGTVEQFF

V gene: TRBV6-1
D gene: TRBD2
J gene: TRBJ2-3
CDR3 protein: CASSEMASGSTDTQYF

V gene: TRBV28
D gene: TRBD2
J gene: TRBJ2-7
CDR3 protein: CASRSGTSFNNEQYF

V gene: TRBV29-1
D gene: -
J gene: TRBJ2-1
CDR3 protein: CSVDGAVSEQFF

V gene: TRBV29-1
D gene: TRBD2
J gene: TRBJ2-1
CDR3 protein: CSVEIGVGLAGSYNEQFF

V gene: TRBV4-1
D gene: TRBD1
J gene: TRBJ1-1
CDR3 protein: CASSPGQNMNTEAFF

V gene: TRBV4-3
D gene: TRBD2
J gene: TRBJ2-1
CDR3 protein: CASSLTSEPYNEQFF

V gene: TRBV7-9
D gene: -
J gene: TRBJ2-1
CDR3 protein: CASSLDGVNEQFF

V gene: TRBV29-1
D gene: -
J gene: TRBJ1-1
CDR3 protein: CSVGPGSRDNTEAFF

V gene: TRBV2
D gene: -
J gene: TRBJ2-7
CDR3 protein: CASRDRTDGVYF

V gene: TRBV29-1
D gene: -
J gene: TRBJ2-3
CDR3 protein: CSVGPLATLDTQYF

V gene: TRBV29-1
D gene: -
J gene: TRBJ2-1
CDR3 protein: CSVPMGDEQFF

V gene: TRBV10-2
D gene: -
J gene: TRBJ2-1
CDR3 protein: CASSEYEQFF

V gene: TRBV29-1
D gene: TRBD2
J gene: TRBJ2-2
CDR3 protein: CSVEVGLAGVAGELFF

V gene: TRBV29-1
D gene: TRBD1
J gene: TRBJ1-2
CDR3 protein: CSVRQGASGYTF

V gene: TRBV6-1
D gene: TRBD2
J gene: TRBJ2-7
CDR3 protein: CASSEGTSGGYEQYF

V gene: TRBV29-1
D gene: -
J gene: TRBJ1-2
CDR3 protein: CSAREEGRHYGYTF

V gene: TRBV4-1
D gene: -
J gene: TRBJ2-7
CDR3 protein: CASSQRDSSSYEQYF

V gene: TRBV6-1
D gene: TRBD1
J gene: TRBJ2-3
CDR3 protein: CASASGTGATDTQYF